Shown below are 7 T cell receptor beta chains from a single sample sequenced in a study of T cell changes during pregnancy in multiple sclerosis. TCRdb keeps only in-frame clones here, not all; method: immunoSEQ multiplex PCR. The data show around 70,000 clones, more than 90% seen once. Sequenced here: peripheral blood, sampled in the second trimester of pregnancy. These receptors were taken from a female donor in good health, enrolled as a control in a pregnancy study.

V is TRBV27 and J is TRBJ1-2; maybe TRBD1 (5 bases). V lost 2 bases, J lost 4 bases, and 11 bases lay in between. Germline V CDR1 and CDR2: MNHEY, SMNVEV (reference sequence). This CDR3 spans 14 amino acids. CDR3 loop: CASSLRGGVYGYTF. The DNA of the CDR3 is TGTGCCAGCAGTTTAAGGGGAGGGGTCTATGGCTACACCTTC.

The chain couples TRBV28 to TRBJ2-7; tentatively, D is TRBD1 (6 bases). Germline V gene data show CDR1 as MDHEN and CDR2 as SYDVKM. The germline V and J ends were trimmed by 2 bases and 5 bases, with 13 bases remaining between them. There are 14 residues in the CDR3. CDR3 in DNA: TGTGCCAGCAGTTTACCCACCGGACAGCACGAGCAGTACTTC. This gives the protein CASSLPTGQHEQYF.

This chain connects TRBV15 to TRBJ2-3; D unresolved. V lost 5 bases to trimming and J lost 4 bases, with 10 bases between them. Looked up from germline, CDR1 is LNHNV and CDR2 is YYDKDF (reference sequence). The CDR3 totals 13 residues. The DNA for the CDR3 is TGTGCCACCAGCCATGGAGACCCAGATACGCAGTATTTT. Protein sequence: CATSHGDPDTQYF.

The CDR3 region has the DNA TGTGCCAGCAGCTTGCATAGAGGGCAGACAAGCCGCTACACCTTC. Protein product: CASSLHRGQTSRYTF. The rearrangement uses TRBV5-5 and TRBJ1-2; D is ambiguous. V was pared by 1 base and J by 9 bases, with 19 bases between. This CDR3 is 15 amino acids long. Germline V gene data show CDR1 as SGHKS and CDR2 as YYEKEE (reference sequence). Full variable domain (outside the CDR3, taken from reference TRBV5-5 and TRBJ1-2): DAGVTQSPTHLIKTRGQQVTLRCSPISGHKSVSWYQQVLGQGPQFIFQYYEKEERGRGNFPDRFSARQFPNYSSELNVNALLLGDSALYLCASSLHRGQTSRYTFGSGTRLTVV.

This chain links TRBV6-5 with TRBJ2-5; D perhaps matches TRBD1 (6 bases). The CDR3 has 15 amino acids. Between the trimmed V and J ends, which lost 2 bases and 4 bases, there was a span of 14 bases. CDR1 and CDR2 from the germline V gene are MNHEY and SVGAGI. The CDR3 DNA follows: TGTGCCAGCAGTTACAACAAACAGGGAGTAGAGACCCAGTACTTC. Encoded protein: CASSYNKQGVETQYF.

This sequence joins TRBV18 and TRBJ1-1, with D maybe TRBD1 (6 bases). V lost 6 bases, J lost 1 base, and 15 bases lay in between. This CDR3 contains 15 residues. CDR1 and CDR2 (germline): KGHSH, LQKENI. CDR3 residues: CASSGTGTTNTEAFF. The DNA for the CDR3 is TGTGCCAGCTCGGGGACCGGGACAACGAACACTGAAGCTTTCTTT. Drawing the rest from reference TRBV18 and TRBJ1-1, the complete variable domain is NAGVMQNPRHLVRRRGQEARLRCSPMKGHSHVYWYRQLPEEGLKFMVYLQKENIIDESGMPKERFSAEFPKEGPSILRIQQVVRGDSAAYFCASSGTGTTNTEAFFGQGTRLTVV.

CDR3 protein: CASFNSAGSSYNEQFF. The DNA for the CDR3 is TGCGCCAGCTTTAACTCAGCGGGGAGCTCCTACAATGAGCAGTTCTTC. The V and J genes are TRBV5-1 and TRBJ2-1; 7 positions match TRBD2. CDR1 SGHRS and CDR2 YFSETQ come from the germline V gene. V gave up 7 bases and J gave up 0 bases; unmatched junction bases: 10. The CDR3 extends over 16 amino acids.